This is a list of T cell receptor beta chains from one sample in a study of cytomegalovirus exposure and HLA in healthy donors. The protocol was immunoSEQ multiplex PCR, while the TCRdb copy is restricted to in-frame clones and leaves out a portion. Of roughly 140,000 clones detected, approximately 80% appear once; the ten largest clones hold roughly 4.3%. The sequenced sample was PBMCs. These receptor sequences come from a woman aged 40 to 50 in good health and CMV-seropositive. The CDR3 runs from the conserved cysteine through the conserved F or W. A D gene is named only where the DNA matches it firmly. Size values are once, few and many counts, or a class for expanded clones, and some rows have none.

J | D | V | size | DNA | CDR3
TRBJ2-7 | TRBD1 | TRBV5-1 | NA | TGCGCCAGCAGTTCAACTACAGGGGGCGCGGGCTACGAGCAGTACTTC | CASSSTTGGAGYEQYF
TRBJ1-2 | NA | TRBV10-3 | few | TGTGCCATCAGCCAGTCGACAGCCTATGGCTACACCTTC | CAISQSTAYGYTF
TRBJ1-1 | TRBD1 | TRBV5-1 | NA | TGCGCCAGCAGCGGAGACAGGGGGCGAACTGAAGCTTTCTTT | CASSGDRGRTEAFF
TRBJ1-1 | TRBD1 | TRBV7-6 | NA | TGTGCCAGCAGCTTAGGTCAGGACAGGGTAAATTCCCGCACTGAAGCTTTCTTT | CASSLGQDRVNSRTEAFF
TRBJ2-7 | TRBD1 | TRBV5-1 | NA | TGCGCCAGCAGCGGACAGGGAGTCCACGAGCAGTACTTC | CASSGQGVHEQYF
TRBJ2-1 | NA | TRBV27 | NA | TGTGCCAGCAGTTTTCCCCCCCCGGGGAATGAGCAGTTCTTC | CASSFPPPGNEQFF
TRBJ1-6 | NA | TRBV9 | few | TGTGCCAGCAGCGTAGAGGGGGGGAGGCCCCCCCTCCACTTT | CASSVEGGRPPLHF
TRBJ2-4 | NA | TRBV27 | few | TGTGCCAGCAGTCCAGGGGCCAAAAACATTCAGTACTTC | CASSPGAKNIQYF
TRBJ1-5 | TRBD1 | TRBV5-5 | NA | TGTGCCAGCAGCTTGCTCTCTAGGGACAGGGTAAGCAATCAGCCCCAGCATTTT | CASSLLSRDRVSNQPQHF
TRBJ2-1 | NA | TRBV7-9 | NA | TGTGCCAGCAGCGGTTCCGGTAGCTCCTACAATGAGCAGTTCTTC | CASSGSGSSYNEQFF
TRBJ2-1 | TRBD2 | TRBV28 | NA | TGTGCCAGCAGTCCCCCCGACGGGGGGGCCCTTGAGCAGTTCTTC | CASSPPDGGALEQFF
TRBJ2-3 | TRBD1 | TRBV6-6 | NA | TGTGCCAGCAGTTCTCCACAGGGGGCTGGGGTAGATACGCAGTATTTT | CASSSPQGAGVDTQYF
TRBJ1-2 | TRBD1 | TRBV5-1 | NA | TGCGCCAGCAGCTTGGAAAGGGACAGAACTCTAACTAACTATGGCTACACCTTC | CASSLERDRTLTNYGYTF
TRBJ1-4 | NA | TRBV19 | NA | TGTGCCAGTAGTTACCGGAGTAATGAAAAACTGTTTTTT | CASSYRSNEKLFF
TRBJ1-1 | NA | TRBV28 | NA | TGTGCCAGCAACAAGGAGGCAATGCGGAATGAAGCTTTCTTT | CASNKEAMRNEAFF
TRBJ2-7 | NA | TRBV4-2 | NA | TGTGCCAGCAGCCAGAATCAGGGTCAGTACGAGCAGTACTTC | CASSQNQGQYEQYF